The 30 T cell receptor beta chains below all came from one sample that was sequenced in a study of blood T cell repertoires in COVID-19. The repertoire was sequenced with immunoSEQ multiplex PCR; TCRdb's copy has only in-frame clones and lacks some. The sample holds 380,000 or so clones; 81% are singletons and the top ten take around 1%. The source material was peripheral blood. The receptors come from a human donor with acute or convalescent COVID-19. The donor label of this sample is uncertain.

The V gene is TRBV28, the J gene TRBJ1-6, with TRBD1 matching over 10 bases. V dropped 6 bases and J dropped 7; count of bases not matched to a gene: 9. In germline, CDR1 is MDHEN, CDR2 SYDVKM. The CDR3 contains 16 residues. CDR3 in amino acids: CASSSDRGLRNSPLHF. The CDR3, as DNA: TGTGCCAGCAGCAGTGACAGGGGGCTCAGGAATTCACCCCTCCACTTT.

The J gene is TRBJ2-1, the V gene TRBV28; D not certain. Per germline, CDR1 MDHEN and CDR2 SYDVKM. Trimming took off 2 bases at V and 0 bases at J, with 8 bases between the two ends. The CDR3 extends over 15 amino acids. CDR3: CASSLSTVSYNEQFF. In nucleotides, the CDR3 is TGTGCCAGCAGTTTAAGTACAGTCTCCTACAATGAGCAGTTCTTC.

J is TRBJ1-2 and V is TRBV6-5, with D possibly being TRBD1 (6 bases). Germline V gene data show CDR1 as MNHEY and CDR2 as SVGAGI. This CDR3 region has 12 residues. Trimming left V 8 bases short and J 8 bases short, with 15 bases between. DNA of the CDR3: TGTGCCAGCTCCGGGACACTTCACGGCTACACCTTC. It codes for CASSGTLHGYTF.

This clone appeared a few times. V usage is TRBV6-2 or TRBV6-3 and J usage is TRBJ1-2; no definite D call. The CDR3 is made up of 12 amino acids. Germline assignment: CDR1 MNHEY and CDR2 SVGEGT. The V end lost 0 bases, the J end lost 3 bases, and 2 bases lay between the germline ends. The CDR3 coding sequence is TGTGCCAGCAGTTACTCCTACTATGGCTACACCTTC. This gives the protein CASSYSYYGYTF.

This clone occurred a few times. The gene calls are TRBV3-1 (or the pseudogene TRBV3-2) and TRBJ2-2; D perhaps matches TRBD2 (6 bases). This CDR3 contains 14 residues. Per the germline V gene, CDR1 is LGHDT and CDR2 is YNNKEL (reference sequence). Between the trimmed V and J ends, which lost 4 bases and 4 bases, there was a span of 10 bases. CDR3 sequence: CASSLGLITGELFF. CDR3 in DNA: TGTGCCAGCAGCCTCGGACTAATCACCGGGGAGCTGTTTTTT.

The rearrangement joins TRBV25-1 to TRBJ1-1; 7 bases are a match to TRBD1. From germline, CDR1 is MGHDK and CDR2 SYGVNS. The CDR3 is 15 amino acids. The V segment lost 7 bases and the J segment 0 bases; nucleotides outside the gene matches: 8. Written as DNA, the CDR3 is TGTGCCAGCACACGGACAGGAGGAATGAACACTGAAGCTTTCTTT. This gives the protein CASTRTGGMNTEAFF.

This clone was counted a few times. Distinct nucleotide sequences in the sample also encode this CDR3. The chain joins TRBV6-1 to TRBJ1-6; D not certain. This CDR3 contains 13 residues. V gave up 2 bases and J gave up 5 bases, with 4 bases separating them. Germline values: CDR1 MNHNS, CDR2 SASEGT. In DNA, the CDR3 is TGTGCCAGCAGTGAACAGAATAATTCACCCCTCCACTTT. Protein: CASSEQNNSPLHF.

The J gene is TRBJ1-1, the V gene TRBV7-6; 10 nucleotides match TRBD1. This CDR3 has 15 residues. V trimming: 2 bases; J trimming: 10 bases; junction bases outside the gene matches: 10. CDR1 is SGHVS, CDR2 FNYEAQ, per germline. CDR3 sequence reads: CASSLSGQGVTGAFF. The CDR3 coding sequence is TGTGCCAGCAGCTTATCCGGACAGGGGGTTACCGGAGCTTTCTTT. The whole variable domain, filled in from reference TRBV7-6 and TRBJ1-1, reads GAGVSQSPRYKVTKRGQDVALRCDPISGHVSLYWYRQALGQGPEFLTYFNYEAQQDKSGLPNDRFSAERPEGSISTLTIQRTEQRDSAMYRCASSLSGQGVTGAFFGQGTRLTVV.

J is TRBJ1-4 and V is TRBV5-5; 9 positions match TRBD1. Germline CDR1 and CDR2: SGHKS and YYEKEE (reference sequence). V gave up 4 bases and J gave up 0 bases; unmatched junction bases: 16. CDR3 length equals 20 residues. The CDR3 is CASSPWSSGQGFATNEKLFF. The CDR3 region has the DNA TGTGCCAGCAGCCCGTGGTCGTCAGGACAGGGGTTCGCAACTAATGAAAAACTGTTTTTT.

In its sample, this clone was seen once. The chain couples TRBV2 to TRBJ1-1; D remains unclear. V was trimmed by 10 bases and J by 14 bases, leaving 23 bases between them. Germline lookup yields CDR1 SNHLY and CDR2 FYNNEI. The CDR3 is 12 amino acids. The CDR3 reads CATVYGDSETFF. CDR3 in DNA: TGTGCCACCGTATATGGAGATTCCGAAACCTTCTTT.

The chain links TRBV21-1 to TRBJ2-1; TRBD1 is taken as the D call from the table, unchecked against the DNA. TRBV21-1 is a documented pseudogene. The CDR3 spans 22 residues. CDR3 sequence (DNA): TGTGCCAGCAGCAAAGTTGAGATACAGGGCCAGGGAAGAGTTTTATCCAACAATGAGCAGTTCTTC. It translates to CASSKVEIQGQGRVLSNNEQFF.

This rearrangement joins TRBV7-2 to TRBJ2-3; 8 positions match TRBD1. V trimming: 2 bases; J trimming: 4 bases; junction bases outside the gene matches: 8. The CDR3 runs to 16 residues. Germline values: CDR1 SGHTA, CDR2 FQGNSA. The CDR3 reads CASSLQPGTGPDTQYF. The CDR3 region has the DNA TGTGCCAGCAGCTTACAACCCGGGACAGGACCAGATACGCAGTATTTT.

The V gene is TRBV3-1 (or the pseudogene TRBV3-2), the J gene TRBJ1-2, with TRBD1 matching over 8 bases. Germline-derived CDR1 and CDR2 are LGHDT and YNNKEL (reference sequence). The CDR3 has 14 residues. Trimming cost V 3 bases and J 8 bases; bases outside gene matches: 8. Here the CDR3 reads CASSQAGGPRGYTF. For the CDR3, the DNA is TGTGCCAGCAGCCAGGCAGGGGGCCCGCGCGGCTACACCTTC.

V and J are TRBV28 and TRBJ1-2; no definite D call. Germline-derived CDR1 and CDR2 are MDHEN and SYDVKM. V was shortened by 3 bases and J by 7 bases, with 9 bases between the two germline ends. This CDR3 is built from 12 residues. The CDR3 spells CASSFRRAGYTF. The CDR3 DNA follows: TGTGCCAGCAGTTTTAGGAGAGCTGGCTACACCTTC.

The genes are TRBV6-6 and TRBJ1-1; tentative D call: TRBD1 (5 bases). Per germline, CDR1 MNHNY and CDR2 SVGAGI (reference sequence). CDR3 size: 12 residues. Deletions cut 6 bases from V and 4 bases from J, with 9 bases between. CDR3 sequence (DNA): TGTGCCAGCAGCAGACAGATCACTGAAGCTTTCTTT. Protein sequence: CASSRQITEAFF.

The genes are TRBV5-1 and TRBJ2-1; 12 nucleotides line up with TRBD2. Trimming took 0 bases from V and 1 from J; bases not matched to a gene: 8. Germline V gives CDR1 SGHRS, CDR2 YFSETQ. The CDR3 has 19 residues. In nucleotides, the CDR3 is TGCGCCAGCAGCTTGGGGTGGGGACTAGCGGGTAAGTCCTACAATGAGCAGTTCTTC. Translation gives CASSLGWGLAGKSYNEQFF.

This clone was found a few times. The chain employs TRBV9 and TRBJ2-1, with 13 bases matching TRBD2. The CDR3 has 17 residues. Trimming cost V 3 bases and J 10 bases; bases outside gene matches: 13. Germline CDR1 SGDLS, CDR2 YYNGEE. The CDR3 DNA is TGTGCCAGCAGCGACACTAGCGGGAGGGCCCTAGGGAGAGAGCAGTTCTTC. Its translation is CASSDTSGRALGREQFF.

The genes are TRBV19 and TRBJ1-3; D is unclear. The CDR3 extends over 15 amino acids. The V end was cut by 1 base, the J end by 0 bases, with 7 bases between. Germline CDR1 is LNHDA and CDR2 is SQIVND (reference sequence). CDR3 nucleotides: TGTGCCAGTAGTATAGGCGGAAACTCTGGAAACACCATATATTTT. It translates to CASSIGGNSGNTIYF.

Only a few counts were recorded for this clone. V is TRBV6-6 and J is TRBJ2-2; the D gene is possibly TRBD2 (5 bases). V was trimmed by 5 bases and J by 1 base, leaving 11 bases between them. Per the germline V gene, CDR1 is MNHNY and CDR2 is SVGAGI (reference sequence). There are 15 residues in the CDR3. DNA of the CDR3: TGTGCCAGCAGTCGGACGGACTTGAACACCGGGGAGCTGTTTTTT. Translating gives CASSRTDLNTGELFF.

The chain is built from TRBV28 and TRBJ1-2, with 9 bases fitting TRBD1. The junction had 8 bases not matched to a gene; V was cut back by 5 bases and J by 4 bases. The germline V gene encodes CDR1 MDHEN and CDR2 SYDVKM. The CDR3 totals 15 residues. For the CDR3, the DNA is TGTGCCAGCAGTCCACGGGACAGGGTGGCCTATGGCTACACCTTC. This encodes CASSPRDRVAYGYTF.

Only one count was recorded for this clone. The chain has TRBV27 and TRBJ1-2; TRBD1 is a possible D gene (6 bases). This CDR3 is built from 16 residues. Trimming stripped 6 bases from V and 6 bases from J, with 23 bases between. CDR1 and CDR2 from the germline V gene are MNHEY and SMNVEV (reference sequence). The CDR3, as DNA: TGTGCCAGCAGCCGTGAGGGCAGGGGTCTCCTGCATGGCTACACCTTC. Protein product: CASSREGRGLLHGYTF.

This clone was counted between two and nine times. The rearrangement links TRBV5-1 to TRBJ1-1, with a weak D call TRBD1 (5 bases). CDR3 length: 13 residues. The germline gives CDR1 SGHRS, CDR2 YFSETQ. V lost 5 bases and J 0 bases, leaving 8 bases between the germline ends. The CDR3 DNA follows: TGCGCCAGCAGACCGACAGTGAACACTGAAGCTTTCTTT. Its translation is CASRPTVNTEAFF.

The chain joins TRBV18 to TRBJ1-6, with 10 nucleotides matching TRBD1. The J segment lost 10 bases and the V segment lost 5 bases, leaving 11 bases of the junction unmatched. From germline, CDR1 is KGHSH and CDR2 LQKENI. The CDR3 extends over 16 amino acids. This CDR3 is CASSSRAGQGNSPLHF. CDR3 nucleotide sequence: TGTGCCAGCTCATCAAGAGCGGGACAGGGGAACTCACCCCTCCACTTT.

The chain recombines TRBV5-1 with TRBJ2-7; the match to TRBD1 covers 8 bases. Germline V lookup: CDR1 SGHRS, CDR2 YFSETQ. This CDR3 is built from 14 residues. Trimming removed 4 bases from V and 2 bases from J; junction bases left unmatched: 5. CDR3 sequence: CASSPLTGAYEQYF. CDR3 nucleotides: TGCGCCAGCAGCCCTCTGACAGGGGCCTACGAGCAGTACTTC.

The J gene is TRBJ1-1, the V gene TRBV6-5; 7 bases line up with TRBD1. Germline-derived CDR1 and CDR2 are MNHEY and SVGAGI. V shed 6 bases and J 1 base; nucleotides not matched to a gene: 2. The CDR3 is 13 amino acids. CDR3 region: CASSRTGNTEAFF. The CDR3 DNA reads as TGTGCCAGCAGCCGGACAGGGAACACTGAAGCTTTCTTT.

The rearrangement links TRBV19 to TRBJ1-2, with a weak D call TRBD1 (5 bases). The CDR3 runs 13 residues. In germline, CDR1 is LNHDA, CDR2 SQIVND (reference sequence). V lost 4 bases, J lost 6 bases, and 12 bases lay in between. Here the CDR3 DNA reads TGTGCCAGTAGTACCTACAGGAAAGATGGCTACACCTTC. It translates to CASSTYRKDGYTF.

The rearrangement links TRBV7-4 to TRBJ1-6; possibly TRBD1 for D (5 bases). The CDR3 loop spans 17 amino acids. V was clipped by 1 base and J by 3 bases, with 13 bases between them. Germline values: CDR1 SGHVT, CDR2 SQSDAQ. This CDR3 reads CASSLGRQPVYNSPLHF. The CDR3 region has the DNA TGTGCCAGCAGCTTAGGCCGACAGCCAGTCTATAATTCACCCCTCCACTTT.

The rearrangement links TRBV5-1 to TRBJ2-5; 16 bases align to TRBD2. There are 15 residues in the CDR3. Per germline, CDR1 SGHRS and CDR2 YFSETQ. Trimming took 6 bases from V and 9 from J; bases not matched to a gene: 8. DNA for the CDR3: TGCGCCAGCAATCAGGGACTAGCGGGAGGGGAGGCCCAGTACTTC. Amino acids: CASNQGLAGGEAQYF.

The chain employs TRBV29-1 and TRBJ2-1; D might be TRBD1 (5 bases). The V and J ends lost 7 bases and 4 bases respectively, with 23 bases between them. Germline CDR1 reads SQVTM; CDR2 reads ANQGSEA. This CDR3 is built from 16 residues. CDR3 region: CSATRQQIPTYNEQFF. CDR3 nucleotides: TGCAGCGCCACGAGACAGCAGATACCAACGTACAATGAGCAGTTCTTC.

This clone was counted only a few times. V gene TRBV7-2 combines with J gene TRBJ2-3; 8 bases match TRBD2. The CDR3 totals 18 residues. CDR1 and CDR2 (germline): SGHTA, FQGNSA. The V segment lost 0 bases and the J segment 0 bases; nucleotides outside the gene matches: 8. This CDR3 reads CASSLASSAGGSTDTQYF. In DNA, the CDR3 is TGTGCCAGCAGCTTAGCCTCTTCGGCGGGGGGAAGCACAGATACGCAGTATTTT. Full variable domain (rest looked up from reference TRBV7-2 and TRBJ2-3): GAGVSQSPSNKVTEKGKDVELRCDPISGHTALYWYRQSLGQGLEFLIYFQGNSAPDKSGLPSDRFSAERTGGSVSTLTIQRTQQEDSAVYLCASSLASSAGGSTDTQYFGPGTRLTVL.